A selection of T cell receptor delta chains follows, all from one sample in a study of gamma-delta T cells after stem cell transplantation. TCRdb processed the RT-PCR reads again with the CATT caller. Here the sample spans about 5,400 delta-chain clones, around a tenth being singletons. The material sequenced was gamma-delta T cells. Receptors were obtained from a human donor. It is not recorded whose cells these are; they may come from a transplant donor. Each CDR3 is given with its conserved first and last residue. The D gene is left open where the match is weak. Size is stated for part of the rows, as once, few or many counts, or as a class when the clone is expanded.

large TRDD3 TRDJ1 TRDV2 CACDEAGGIRYTDKLIF TGTGCCTGTGACGAGGCTGGGGGCATCAGGTACACCGATAAACTCATCTTT
- TRDD3 TRDJ3 TRDV2 CACDTGRVLGDTHSSWDTRQMFF TGTGCCTGTGACACCGGGCGAGTACTGGGGGATACCCATAGCTCCTGGGACACCCGACAGATGTTTTTC
- TRDD3 TRDJ1 TRDV2 CACDTGGCTDKLIF TGTGCCTGTGATACTGGGGGATGCACCGATAAACTCATCTTT
few TRDD3 TRDJ3 TRDV2 CACDRMGWTLGDNTWDTRQMFF TGTGCCTGTGATCGTATGGGATGGACACTGGGGGATAATACATGGGACACCCGACAGATGTTTTTC
few TRDD3 TRDJ1 TRDV2 CACDTVTGGVPTGDKLIF TGTGCCTGTGACACCGTGACTGGGGGGGTTCCCACAGGCGATAAACTCATCTTT
- TRDD3 TRDJ3 TRDV2 CACDTGGSSSWDTRQMFF TGTGCCTGTGACACCGGGGGATCTAGCTCCTGGGACACCCGACAGATGTTTTTC
- - TRDJ3 TRDV2 CACDTLGATEDWDTRQMFF TGTGCCTGTGACACCCTAGGCGCTACAGAAGACTGGGACACCCGACAGATGTTTTTC
medium-sized TRDD3 TRDJ1 TRDV2 CACDPVGGGYGTDKLIF TGTGCCTGTGACCCTGTCGGTGGGGGATACGGCACCGATAAACTCATCTTT
few TRDD3 TRDJ3 TRDV2 CACDPLLGDDSSWDTRQMFF TGTGCCTGTGACCCTCTACTGGGGGATGATAGCTCCTGGGACACCCGACAGATGTTTTTC
- - TRDJ1 TRDV2 CACDTAASQPLGLYEGFKLIF TGTGCCTGTGACACCGCGGCCTCGCAGCCTCTGGGGCTATATGAGGGGTTTAAACTCATCTTT
- - TRDJ3 TRDV2 CACDSIGASSWDTRQMFF TGTGCCTGTGACTCAATCGGTGCCAGCTCCTGGGACACCCGACAGATGTTTTTC
few - TRDJ1 TRDV1 CALGGLGGYSVPNGTPPKLIF TGTGCTCTTGGGGGCCTTGGGGGGTACTCGGTCCCAAACGGTACCCCTCCAAAACTCATCTTT
- TRDD3 TRDJ1 TRDV1 CALGERTWLGERSDKLIF TGTGCTCTTGGGGAACGTACGTGGTTGGGGGAACGGTCCGATAAACTCATCTTT
medium-sized - TRDJ1 TRDV2 CACDTLRGDHVNTDKLIF TGTGCCTGTGACACCTTACGTGGGGATCACGTTAACACCGATAAACTCATCTTT
few - TRDJ1 TRDV2 CACGGYTDKLIF TGTGCCTGTGGGGGATACACCGATAAACTCATCTTT
few TRDD3 TRDJ1 TRDV2 CACDTQFVVGDTDKLIF TGTGCCTGTGACACCCAATTTGTGGTGGGGGATACCGATAAACTCATCTTT
- TRDD3 TRDJ1 TRDV2 CACDGLGDTQGTDKLIF TGTGCCTGTGACGGACTGGGGGATACCCAGGGGACCGATAAACTCATCTTT
- TRDD3 TRDJ3 TRDV2 CACDTLGDTRASGDTRQMFF TGTGCCTGTGACACCTTGGGGGATACGCGGGCGTCCGGGGACACCCGGCAGATGTTTTTC
medium-sized TRDD3 TRDJ2 TRDV2 CACDGVLGVPLTAQLFF TGTGCCTGTGACGGGGTACTGGGGGTTCCTTTGACAGCACAACTCTTCTTT
- TRDD3 TRDJ1 TRDV2 CACDRITGGFGPDKLIF TGTGCCTGTGACAGAATTACTGGGGGATTTGGCCCCGATAAACTCATCTTT
few TRDD3 TRDJ2 TRDV2 CACDTLLGDTAGALTAQLFF TGTGCCTGTGACACCTTACTGGGGGATACGGCCGGCGCTTTGACAGCACAACTCTTCTTT
- - TRDJ1 TRDV2 CACDTLGRGSTDKLIF TGTGCCTGTGACACGCTGGGGCGGGGTAGCACCGATAAACTCATCTTT
- TRDD3 TRDJ1 TRDV2 CACDRLGDRATDKLIF TGTGCCTGTGACCGCCTGGGGGATCGGGCCACCGATAAACTCATCTTT
few TRDD3 TRDJ1 TRDV2 CACDSLSSLGAGDKLIF TGCGCCTGTGACAGTTTGTCCTCACTGGGGGCTGGCGATAAACTCATCTTT
- TRDD3 TRDJ1 TRDV2 CACDTRRFPALGDIGGTDKLIF TGTGCCTGTGACACCCGGCGCTTTCCCGCACTGGGGGATATCGGGGGCACCGATAAACTCATCTTT
- TRDD3 TRDJ3 TRDV2 CACDTVGGSWDTRQMFF TGTGCCTGTGACACCGTTGGGGGATCCTGGGACACCCGACAGATGTTTTTC
- TRDD3 TRDJ1 TRDV2 CACDTVPTGPIKLGDTSYTDKLIF TGTGCCTGTGACACCGTTCCTACGGGGCCTATAAAACTGGGGGATACGAGCTACACCGATAAACTCATCTTT
medium-sized - TRDJ1 TRDV2 CACDSVGGPYTDKLIF TGTGCCTGTGACAGCGTGGGGGGACCTTACACCGATAAACTCATCTTT
medium-sized TRDD3 TRDJ1 TRDV2 CACDTVVGDTRTGDKLIF TGTGCCTGTGACACCGTGGTGGGGGATACCCGGACCGGCGATAAACTCATCTTT
medium-sized TRDD3 TRDJ1 TRDV2 CACDTVGDTSKLIF TGTGCCTGTGACACCGTTGGGGATACGTCTAAACTCATCTTT
medium-sized TRDD3 TRDJ1 TRDV2 CACDTVGLGDTLTDKLIF TGTGCCTGTGACACCGTAGGGCTGGGGGATACGCTCACCGATAAACTCATCTTT
- TRDD3 TRDJ1 TRDV2 CACDTLLGDTSDKLIF TGTGCCTGTGACACCTTACTGGGGGATACGTCCGATAAACTCATCTTT
few TRDD3 TRDJ1 TRDV2 CACDHVLGDSYDKLIF TGTGCCTGTGACCACGTACTGGGGGATAGCTACGATAAACTCATCTTT
- TRDD3 TRDJ1 TRDV2 CACDTGGTCTDKLIF TGTGCCTGTGACACTGGGGGAACATGCACCGATAAACTCATCTTT
few - TRDJ1 TRDV2 CACDNVLGYTDKLIF TGTGCCTGTGACAACGTACTCGGGTACACCGATAAACTCATCTTT